This is a list of T cell receptor beta chains from one sample in a study of shared clonotypes between healthy human individuals. Generated by immunoSEQ multiplex PCR, the TCRdb table keeps only in-frame clones and is missing some. The sample comprises some 2,000,000 clones, approximately 94% of which are singletons, and more than 0.1% rests with the top ten. The material sequenced was naive CD4+ T cells sorted from blood. All receptors come from a man younger than 35 in good health. The CDR3 runs from the conserved cysteine through the conserved F or W. Fields, in order: CDR3 DNA, CDR3 protein, J gene, V gene, clone size, D gene. The D gene is left open where the match is weak. The size of a clone is reported for some rows only, either as once, few or many, or as a class for expanded clones.

cdr3_nt: TGTGCCAGCAGTATACGACAGGGTCAGGTACAGGGGGGCTACACCTTC; cdr3_aa: CASSIRQGQVQGGYTF; j_call: TRBJ1-2; v_call: TRBV28; clone_size: once; d_call: TRBD1
cdr3_nt: TGTGCCAGCTCCCGGGACGACTCCTACGAGCAGTACTTC; cdr3_aa: CASSRDDSYEQYF; j_call: TRBJ2-7; v_call: TRBV18; clone_size: NA; d_call: NA
cdr3_nt: TGTGCCAGCAGTTCCCTCGCTTGGGGTGGGACAGATACGCAGTATTTT; cdr3_aa: CASSSLAWGGTDTQYF; j_call: TRBJ2-3; v_call: TRBV27; clone_size: NA; d_call: NA
cdr3_nt: TGTGCCTGGAGTGGGACCGCCCTCATGGCCCTCCACTTT; cdr3_aa: CAWSGTALMALHF; j_call: TRBJ1-6; v_call: TRBV30; clone_size: NA; d_call: NA
cdr3_nt: TGCGCCAGCAGCATAACCGGGACAGGCTATGGCTACACCTTC; cdr3_aa: CASSITGTGYGYTF; j_call: TRBJ1-2; v_call: TRBV5-1; clone_size: NA; d_call: TRBD1
cdr3_nt: TGCAGCGTTCTCAACCCCGGACAGGGCAATGAGCAGTTCTTC; cdr3_aa: CSVLNPGQGNEQFF; j_call: TRBJ2-1; v_call: TRBV29-1; clone_size: NA; d_call: TRBD1
cdr3_nt: TGTGCCAGCAGTTCGGTCGGGGAGCTGTTTTTT; cdr3_aa: CASSSVGELFF; j_call: TRBJ2-2; v_call: TRBV28; clone_size: NA; d_call: NA
cdr3_nt: TGTGCCAGCAGTGGGCCCACTCTAGCGGCTTACACAGATACGCAGTATTTT; cdr3_aa: CASSGPTLAAYTDTQYF; j_call: TRBJ2-3; v_call: TRBV2; clone_size: NA; d_call: TRBD2
cdr3_nt: TGTGCCAGCAGTCAACTAGCGGGAGAGGGGAATGAGCAGTTCTTC; cdr3_aa: CASSQLAGEGNEQFF; j_call: TRBJ2-1; v_call: TRBV2; clone_size: NA; d_call: TRBD2
cdr3_nt: TGTGCCAGCAGCTTAGAGAGGACTAGCGGGAGGCCCCAGTACTTC; cdr3_aa: CASSLERTSGRPQYF; j_call: TRBJ2-5; v_call: TRBV7-2; clone_size: NA; d_call: TRBD2
cdr3_nt: TGTGCCAGCACGGGTAGAAACACCATATATTTT; cdr3_aa: CASTGRNTIYF; j_call: TRBJ1-3; v_call: TRBV6-1; clone_size: NA; d_call: NA
cdr3_nt: TGTGCCAGCAGCTTATCCACCCAGGGGACTGAAGCTTTCTTT; cdr3_aa: CASSLSTQGTEAFF; j_call: TRBJ1-1; v_call: TRBV11-2; clone_size: NA; d_call: NA
cdr3_nt: TGTGCCAGTAGTATGCGGCCTGGCACCGGGGAGCTGTTTTTT; cdr3_aa: CASSMRPGTGELFF; j_call: TRBJ2-2; v_call: TRBV19; clone_size: NA; d_call: NA
cdr3_nt: TGTGCCAGCAGCGGCTTGGGAAGTATAGGAAACACCATATATTTT; cdr3_aa: CASSGLGSIGNTIYF; j_call: TRBJ1-3; v_call: TRBV7-2; clone_size: NA; d_call: NA
cdr3_nt: TGTGCCAGCAGTGAAAGGGAGACGCCGAATCAGCCCCAGCATTTT; cdr3_aa: CASSERETPNQPQHF; j_call: TRBJ1-5; v_call: TRBV6-1; clone_size: NA; d_call: NA
cdr3_nt: TGCAGCGTTTCCCTTGACAAAAACTATGGCTACACCTTC; cdr3_aa: CSVSLDKNYGYTF; j_call: TRBJ1-2; v_call: TRBV29-1; clone_size: NA; d_call: NA
cdr3_nt: TGTGCCAGCAGCCAAGCAGACAGTGTTGATTCACCCCTCCACTTT; cdr3_aa: CASSQADSVDSPLHF; j_call: TRBJ1-6; v_call: TRBV4-2; clone_size: NA; d_call: NA
cdr3_nt: TGTGCCTGGGCTATAGCGGGGGGGCAGGATACGCAGTATTTT; cdr3_aa: CAWAIAGGQDTQYF; j_call: TRBJ2-3; v_call: TRBV30; clone_size: NA; d_call: TRBD2
cdr3_nt: TGTGCCAGCAGCGCAGCGATAGGGGGCAGGACTGAAGCTTTCTTT; cdr3_aa: CASSAAIGGRTEAFF; j_call: TRBJ1-1; v_call: TRBV9; clone_size: NA; d_call: TRBD1
cdr3_nt: TGTGCCAGCAGCGAAGAGCCGGGACTAGAATCCGATACGCAGTATTTT; cdr3_aa: CASSEEPGLESDTQYF; j_call: TRBJ2-3; v_call: TRBV5-4; clone_size: NA; d_call: TRBD2
cdr3_nt: TGTGCCAGCAGCGTTAGCGGGGGGGCGGTCAATGAGCAGTTCTTC; cdr3_aa: CASSVSGGAVNEQFF; j_call: TRBJ2-1; v_call: TRBV7-8; clone_size: NA; d_call: TRBD2
cdr3_nt: TGTGCCAGCAGTGAGGGGTTGGACTCTGGGGCCAACGTCCTGACTTTC; cdr3_aa: CASSEGLDSGANVLTF; j_call: TRBJ2-6; v_call: TRBV6-1; clone_size: NA; d_call: NA
cdr3_nt: TGTGCCAGCAGCTTAGTGGGCCAGCTCCACACTAATGAAAAACTGTTTTTT; cdr3_aa: CASSLVGQLHTNEKLFF; j_call: TRBJ1-4; v_call: TRBV11-2; clone_size: NA; d_call: NA
cdr3_nt: TGTGCCAGCAGCTTAGAGGCTAGCGGGAGGAGCACAGATACGCAGTATTTT; cdr3_aa: CASSLEASGRSTDTQYF; j_call: TRBJ2-3; v_call: TRBV7-9; clone_size: NA; d_call: TRBD2
cdr3_nt: TGTGCCAGCAGTCTCCAAGAGACCCAGTACTTC; cdr3_aa: CASSLQETQYF; j_call: TRBJ2-5; v_call: TRBV6-6; clone_size: NA; d_call: NA
cdr3_nt: TGTGCCAGCAGTCCCTGGACAGGGAAAACCTATGGCTACACCTTC; cdr3_aa: CASSPWTGKTYGYTF; j_call: TRBJ1-2; v_call: TRBV6-5; clone_size: once; d_call: TRBD1
cdr3_nt: TGTGCCATCAGTGGGGGGCAGGACCAAGAGACCCAGTACTTC; cdr3_aa: CAISGGQDQETQYF; j_call: TRBJ2-5; v_call: TRBV10-3; clone_size: NA; d_call: NA
cdr3_nt: TGCGCCAGCAGCTCTAAGGGATTCGGGACCCTAGAAGGCTACACCTTC; cdr3_aa: CASSSKGFGTLEGYTF; j_call: TRBJ1-2; v_call: TRBV5-1; clone_size: NA; d_call: NA
cdr3_nt: TGTGCCAGCACGAGGCGACAGAAGATGGGGGGCTACACCTTC; cdr3_aa: CASTRRQKMGGYTF; j_call: TRBJ1-2; v_call: TRBV7-2; clone_size: NA; d_call: NA
cdr3_nt: TGTGCCAGCAGCCCGAGAGGCAGAAGGACCACCGGGGAGCTGTTTTTT; cdr3_aa: CASSPRGRRTTGELFF; j_call: TRBJ2-2; v_call: TRBV11-2; clone_size: NA; d_call: NA
cdr3_nt: TGTGCCAGCAGCCCCTGCCCCGAGGAAAACGAGCAGTACTTC; cdr3_aa: CASSPCPEENEQYF; j_call: TRBJ2-7; v_call: TRBV12-1; clone_size: NA; d_call: NA
cdr3_nt: TGTGCCAGCAGCTTAGCAGCGGGGGGCCAGACTAACTATGGCTACACCTTC; cdr3_aa: CASSLAAGGQTNYGYTF; j_call: TRBJ1-2; v_call: TRBV7-2; clone_size: NA; d_call: NA
cdr3_nt: TGTGCCAGCAGTCCCCTTATGGGAAGTTTAGGGGAGCAGTACTTC; cdr3_aa: CASSPLMGSLGEQYF; j_call: TRBJ2-7; v_call: TRBV28; clone_size: NA; d_call: NA
cdr3_nt: TGCGCCAGCAGCTTGGACCGGACTAGGGAGCAGTTCTTC; cdr3_aa: CASSLDRTREQFF; j_call: TRBJ2-1; v_call: TRBV5-1; clone_size: NA; d_call: TRBD2
cdr3_nt: TGTGCCAGCAGCTTCGGGCAGGGGGACACTGAAGCTTTCTTT; cdr3_aa: CASSFGQGDTEAFF; j_call: TRBJ1-1; v_call: TRBV5-4; clone_size: few; d_call: TRBD1
cdr3_nt: TGTGCCAGCAAAAAGGGGACTAGCGTAAACTACGAGCAGTACTTC; cdr3_aa: CASKKGTSVNYEQYF; j_call: TRBJ2-7; v_call: TRBV6-5; clone_size: NA; d_call: TRBD2
cdr3_nt: TGTGCCTGCCCGAAGGGCCCGAGGGACACTGAAGCTTTCTTT; cdr3_aa: CACPKGPRDTEAFF; j_call: TRBJ1-1; v_call: TRBV30; clone_size: NA; d_call: NA
cdr3_nt: TGTGCCAGCAGGAGGGAGTGGACTAGCGGGCAGGGGGGCTCCTACAATGAGCAGTTCTTC; cdr3_aa: CASRREWTSGQGGSYNEQFF; j_call: TRBJ2-1; v_call: TRBV2; clone_size: NA; d_call: TRBD2
cdr3_nt: TGTGCCTGGAGTCCAACAACTGCTGGAAACACCATATATTTT; cdr3_aa: CAWSPTTAGNTIYF; j_call: TRBJ1-3; v_call: TRBV30; clone_size: once; d_call: NA
cdr3_nt: TGCGCCAGCAGCCAAGAACGTGAGCAGTTCTTC; cdr3_aa: CASSQEREQFF; j_call: TRBJ2-1; v_call: TRBV4-3; clone_size: NA; d_call: NA
cdr3_nt: TGTGCCAGCAGCTTGAATTTGGGCGAAGCTTTCTTT; cdr3_aa: CASSLNLGEAFF; j_call: TRBJ1-1; v_call: TRBV5-6; clone_size: NA; d_call: NA
cdr3_nt: TGTGCCATCAGTGAGGCTTTGACAGCCTCGCGCGATGGCTACACCTTC; cdr3_aa: CAISEALTASRDGYTF; j_call: TRBJ1-2; v_call: TRBV10-3; clone_size: NA; d_call: NA
cdr3_nt: TGCGCCAGCAGCTTGTCGAACGGGAATTCACCCCTCCACTTT; cdr3_aa: CASSLSNGNSPLHF; j_call: TRBJ1-6; v_call: TRBV5-1; clone_size: once; d_call: NA
cdr3_nt: TGTGCCATCACCGCGGGACAGGGGTATTACGAGCAGTACTTC; cdr3_aa: CAITAGQGYYEQYF; j_call: TRBJ2-7; v_call: TRBV10-3; clone_size: NA; d_call: TRBD1
cdr3_nt: TGCGCCAGCAGCTTTAGCCCCATCGAGGGCTACACCTTC; cdr3_aa: CASSFSPIEGYTF; j_call: TRBJ1-2; v_call: TRBV5-1; clone_size: NA; d_call: NA
cdr3_nt: TGTGCCAGCAGCTTAGCTCCAGGGAGGTGGACTGAAGCTTTCTTT; cdr3_aa: CASSLAPGRWTEAFF; j_call: TRBJ1-1; v_call: TRBV7-2; clone_size: NA; d_call: NA
cdr3_nt: TGCGCCAGCAGCTTGGGCTCCACAACGGGAGGGACCCAGTACTTC; cdr3_aa: CASSLGSTTGGTQYF; j_call: TRBJ2-5; v_call: TRBV5-1; clone_size: NA; d_call: TRBD2
cdr3_nt: TGTGCCAGCAGCTTGAGTAGCGGGAGGAGGAGCACCGGGGAGCTGTTTTTT; cdr3_aa: CASSLSSGRRSTGELFF; j_call: TRBJ2-2; v_call: TRBV7-9; clone_size: NA; d_call: TRBD2
cdr3_nt: TGTGCCAGTCAGCTAGCCAAAAACATTCAGTACTTC; cdr3_aa: CASQLAKNIQYF; j_call: TRBJ2-4; v_call: TRBV6-1; clone_size: NA; d_call: NA
cdr3_nt: TGTGCCAGCAGGGGGACTACCTCCTACGAGCAGTACTTC; cdr3_aa: CASRGTTSYEQYF; j_call: TRBJ2-7; v_call: TRBV2; clone_size: NA; d_call: TRBD2
cdr3_nt: TGTGCCAGCTCTCAATCCGGGACAGACTATGGCTACACCTTC; cdr3_aa: CASSQSGTDYGYTF; j_call: TRBJ1-2; v_call: TRBV18; clone_size: NA; d_call: TRBD1
cdr3_nt: TGTGCCAGCAGCCCGAGGGGCTACACCTTC; cdr3_aa: CASSPRGYTF; j_call: TRBJ1-2; v_call: TRBV7-2; clone_size: NA; d_call: NA
cdr3_nt: TGTGCCAGCAGCTCAGGGGAGCCTCCCTACGAGCAGTACTTC; cdr3_aa: CASSSGEPPYEQYF; j_call: TRBJ2-7; v_call: TRBV5-6; clone_size: NA; d_call: NA